A selection of T cell receptor beta chains follows, all from one sample in a study of cytomegalovirus exposure and HLA in healthy donors. The assay was immunoSEQ multiplex PCR, and TCRdb's table has in-frame clones only and misses some. This table holds more than 100,000 clones, over 60% found once. The sample comprised PBMCs. These receptors all come from a woman aged 40 to 50 in good health and CMV-seropositive. Both conserved end residues are part of each CDR3. A D gene is named only where the DNA matches it firmly. Size values are once, few and many counts, or a class for expanded clones, and some rows have none.

TRBJ2-5 TRBD1 TRBV7-2 NA TGTGCCAGCAGCTTACAAGGGACAGGCAGGGGGGAGACCCAGTACTTC CASSLQGTGRGETQYF
TRBJ2-1 TRBD2 TRBV11-2 once TGTGCCAGCGGGAGGGCCGGGAATGAGCAGTTCTTC CASGRAGNEQFF
TRBJ2-7 NA TRBV6-6 NA TGTGCCAGCAGCCCTGACACCTACGAGCAGTACTTC CASSPDTYEQYF
TRBJ1-2 NA TRBV10-3 NA TGTGCCATCAGTGAATCCGGGGGTGGCTATGGCTACACCTTC CAISESGGGYGYTF
TRBJ2-5 NA TRBV7-9 NA TGTGCCAGCAGCCCTAAAGAGACCCAGTACTTC CASSPKETQYF
TRBJ1-3 TRBD1 TRBV6-5 few TGTGCCAGCAGTTACAGAACCGACAGGGGTGGAAACACCATATATTTT CASSYRTDRGGNTIYF
TRBJ2-1 TRBD2 TRBV5-4 NA TGTGCCAGCAGCCGGGCGGGAGCAAGGGCGGGAGGGAATCACAATGAGCAGTTCTTC CASSRAGARAGGNHNEQFF
TRBJ2-3 NA TRBV6-1 once TGTGCCAGCAGTCACGCAGGGAATACGCAGTATTTT CASSHAGNTQYF
TRBJ1-1 NA TRBV6-6 NA TGTGCCAGCAGTATCCCTCGAGATCTCCGAGGGGAAGCTTTCTTT CASSIPRDLRGEAFF
TRBJ1-1 NA TRBV7-2 NA TGTGCCAGCAGCCCTAGAATACGAGGCACTGAAGCTTTCTTT CASSPRIRGTEAFF
TRBJ1-5 NA TRBV5-1 NA TGCGCCAGCAGCGCGTCCGGCAATCAGCCCCAGCATTTT CASSASGNQPQHF
TRBJ2-7 NA TRBV2 NA TGTGCCAGCAGTGCGACTGAGTACGAGCAGTACTTC CASSATEYEQYF
TRBJ1-1 NA TRBV7-9 few TGTGCCAGCAGCTGGACAGAAGACACTGAAGCTTTCTTT CASSWTEDTEAFF
TRBJ2-7 NA TRBV11-2 NA TGTGCCAGCAGCTTAGATTTGGTGGCCCAAGACTTC CASSLDLVAQDF
TRBJ2-7 TRBD1 TRBV5-4 NA TGTGCCAGCAGCCCCCGGGACAGGGTCTACGAGCAGTACTTC CASSPRDRVYEQYF
TRBJ2-1 TRBD2 TRBV29-1 once TGCAGCGCGGGACTAGCGACACATGAGCAGTTCTTC CSAGLATHEQFF
TRBJ2-2 NA TRBV6-5 once TGTGCCAGCAGTCCTCCGACCGGGGAGCTGTTTTTT CASSPPTGELFF
TRBJ2-3 TRBD1 TRBV7-8 NA TGTGCCAGCAGCCGCAGCCGAGGGGGCGCGGTGACAGATACGCAGTATTTT CASSRSRGGAVTDTQYF
TRBJ2-1 NA TRBV7-9 NA TGTGCCAGCAGCTCAGTGGGGGGCAATGAGCAGTTCTTC CASSSVGGNEQFF
TRBJ2-3 TRBD1 TRBV9 NA TGTGCCAGCAGCGTAGGGACAGGGGGACCAGATACGCAGTATTTT CASSVGTGGPDTQYF
TRBJ2-7 NA TRBV7-6 NA TGTGCCAGCAGCTTAGCGGGAGAGTCCTACGAGCAGTACTTC CASSLAGESYEQYF
TRBJ2-5 NA TRBV5-1 NA TGCGCCAGCAAAGCCCAAACACTAGCTAGAGAGACCCAGTACTTC CASKAQTLARETQYF
TRBJ2-1 TRBD2 TRBV11-2 NA TGTGCCAGCAGCTGGGGACTAGCGGGAAATGAGCAGTTCTTC CASSWGLAGNEQFF
TRBJ2-3 NA TRBV2 NA TGTGCCAGCAGTGAATCCAGGCTGGAGCAGTATTTT CASSESRLEQYF
TRBJ2-7 NA TRBV5-4 NA TGTGCCAGCAGCTTGGCTGGGTCGGGTGGAGGTCGGGGGCAGTACTTC CASSLAGSGGGRGQYF
TRBJ2-1 NA TRBV7-2 NA TGTGCCAGCAGCTCGGAGAGCTTTCAGATCAATGAGCAGTTCTTC CASSSESFQINEQFF
TRBJ2-1 TRBD2 TRBV6-5 NA TGTGCCAGCAGTTCTTTAGCGGGAGGCTATGAGCAGTTCTTC CASSSLAGGYEQFF
TRBJ1-4 TRBD1 TRBV13 once TGTGCCAGCAGCCTCGACAGGGTTGCTGAAAAACTGTTTTTT CASSLDRVAEKLFF
TRBJ1-3 TRBD1 TRBV10-3 NA TGTGCCATCAGTGACTCCGGGACAGGGAAAACTGGAAACACCATATATTTT CAISDSGTGKTGNTIYF
TRBJ2-2 NA TRBV29-1 NA TGCAGCGTTGGGGGTCCGGGCGGGCGGGTAGTCACCGGGGAGCTGTTTTTT CSVGGPGGRVVTGELFF
TRBJ1-1 TRBD1 TRBV5-5 NA TGTGCCAGCAGCCGGGACAGGGGGGGAGCTTTCTTT CASSRDRGGAFF
TRBJ2-7 TRBD1 TRBV5-6 NA TGTGCCAGCAGCTTAGGACAGGGAAGGTACGAGCAGTACTTC CASSLGQGRYEQYF
TRBJ2-5 TRBD1 TRBV5-1 NA TGCGCCAGCAGCTTGGAAGGGGGCCGCCAAGAGACCCAGTACTTC CASSLEGGRQETQYF
TRBJ2-7 TRBD1 TRBV5-6 NA TGTGCCAGCAGCCCGGGGACAGTCTCCTACGAGCAGTACTTC CASSPGTVSYEQYF
TRBJ1-2 NA TRBV7-2 NA TGTGCCAGCAGCTTTAGCGAGCCGCAGCCCACCTATGGCTACACCTTC CASSFSEPQPTYGYTF
TRBJ1-1 NA TRBV19 NA TGTGCCAGTAGTAGAGGGCGGATGAACACTGAAGCTTTCTTT CASSRGRMNTEAFF
TRBJ2-4 TRBD2 TRBV6-1 NA TGTGCCAGCAGTGACCCGGGGGGCAAAAACATTCAGTACTTC CASSDPGGKNIQYF
TRBJ2-6 NA TRBV7-8 NA TGTGCCAGCAGCTTCCGGGTCTCTGGGGCCAACGTCCTGACTTTC CASSFRVSGANVLTF
TRBJ1-5 NA TRBV5-1 NA TGCGCCAGCAGCTTGGCCGGTGATAGCAATCAGCCCCAGCATTTT CASSLAGDSNQPQHF
TRBJ2-7 TRBD1 TRBV7-9 once TGTGCCAGCAGCCAGGGGACAGGTCCCTACGAGCAGTACTTC CASSQGTGPYEQYF